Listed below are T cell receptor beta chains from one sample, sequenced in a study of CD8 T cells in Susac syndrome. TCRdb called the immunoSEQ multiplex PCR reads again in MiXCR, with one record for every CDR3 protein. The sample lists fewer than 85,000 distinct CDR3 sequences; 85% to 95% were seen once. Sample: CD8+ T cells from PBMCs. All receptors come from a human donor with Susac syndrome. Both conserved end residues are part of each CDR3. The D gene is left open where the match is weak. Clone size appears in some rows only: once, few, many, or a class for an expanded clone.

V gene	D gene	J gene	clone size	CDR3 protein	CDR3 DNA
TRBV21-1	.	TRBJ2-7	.	CASSKDERGPPYEQYF	TGTGCCAGCAGCAAAGACGAAAGGGGGCCCCCCTACGAGCAGTACTTC
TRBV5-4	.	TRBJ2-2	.	CASSSESPTGELFF	TGTGCCAGCAGCTCAGAATCGCCCACCGGGGAGCTGTTTTTT
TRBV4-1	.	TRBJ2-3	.	CASSQDTTDTQYF	TGCGCCAGCAGCCAAGATACGACAGATACGCAGTATTTT
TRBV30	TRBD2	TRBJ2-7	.	CAWWAGVGSYEQYF	TGTGCCTGGTGGGCGGGAGTGGGTTCCTACGAGCAGTACTTC
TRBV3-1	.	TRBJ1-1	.	CASSQETYPGREAFF	TGTGCCAGCAGCCAAGAAACATATCCGGGACGTGAAGCTTTCTTT
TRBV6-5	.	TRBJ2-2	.	CASSYFGGLTGELFF	TGTGCCAGCAGTTACTTCGGGGGTCTAACCGGGGAGCTGTTTTTT
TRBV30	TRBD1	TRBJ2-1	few	CAGDRGAYNEQFF	TGTGCCGGGGACAGGGGTGCCTACAATGAGCAGTTCTTC
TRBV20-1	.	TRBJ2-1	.	CSARDLFFSGSSYNEQFF	TGCAGTGCTAGAGATCTATTTTTTAGCGGAAGCTCCTACAATGAGCAGTTCTTC
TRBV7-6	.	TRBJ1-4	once	CASSLLEGQGELFF	TGTGCCAGCAGCTTACTGGAGGGGCAGGGAGAACTGTTTTTT
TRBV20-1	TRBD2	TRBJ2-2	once	CSARTSASINTGELFF	TGCAGTGCTCGGACTAGCGCCTCTATTAACACCGGGGAGCTGTTTTTT
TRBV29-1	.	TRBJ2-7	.	CSAKGGWGKPYEQYF	TGCAGCGCAAAAGGGGGGTGGGGTAAGCCCTACGAGCAGTACTTC
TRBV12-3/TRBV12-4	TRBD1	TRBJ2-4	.	CASSPTRLGQGNIQYF	TGTGCCAGCAGCCCTACGCGACTGGGACAGGGGAACATTCAGTACTTC
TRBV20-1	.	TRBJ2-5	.	CSAREEMGIEETQYF	TGCAGTGCTAGAGAAGAAATGGGAATCGAAGAGACCCAGTACTTC
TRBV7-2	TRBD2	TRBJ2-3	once	CASCPSGASTDTQYF	TGTGCCAGCTGTCCGAGCGGGGCTAGCACAGATACGCAGTATTTT
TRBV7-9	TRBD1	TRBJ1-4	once	CASSLGQGIEKLFF	TGTGCCAGCAGCTTAGGACAGGGAATTGAAAAACTGTTTTTT
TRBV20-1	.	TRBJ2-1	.	CSAPTSSYNEQFF	TGCAGTGCTCCGACTAGCTCCTACAATGAGCAGTTCTTC
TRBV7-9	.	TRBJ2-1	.	CASSFSRKPYNEQFF	TGTGCCAGCAGCTTTTCGAGGAAACCCTACAATGAGCAGTTCTTC
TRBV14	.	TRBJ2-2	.	CASSQGGLAVYTGELFF	TGTGCCAGCAGCCAAGGGGGACTGGCTGTGTACACCGGGGAGCTGTTTTTT
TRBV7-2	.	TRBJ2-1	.	CASSLPDFIYNEQFF	TGTGCCAGCAGCCTTCCAGACTTTATATACAATGAGCAGTTCTTC
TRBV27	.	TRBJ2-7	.	CASSPTANYEQYF	TGTGCCAGCAGTCCAACAGCGAACTACGAGCAGTACTTC
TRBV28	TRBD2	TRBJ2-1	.	CASSLGGSHNEQFF	TGTGCCAGCAGTTTGGGCGGGAGCCACAATGAGCAGTTCTTC
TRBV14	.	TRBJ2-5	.	CASSQDTGRNQETQYF	TGTGCCAGCAGCCAAGATACCGGACGGAACCAAGAGACCCAGTACTTC
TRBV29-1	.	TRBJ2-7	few	CSVGLASSYEQYF	TGCAGCGTTGGACTCGCCTCCTCCTACGAGCAGTACTTC
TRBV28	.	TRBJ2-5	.	CASSSPGQEYQETQYF	TGTGCCAGCAGTTCCCCGGGACAAGAGTACCAAGAGACCCAGTACTTC
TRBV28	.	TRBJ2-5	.	CASSLAELSRKQETQYF	TGTGCCAGCAGTTTAGCCGAGCTGAGCAGAAAACAAGAGACCCAGTACTTC
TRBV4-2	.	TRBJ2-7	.	CASSPSLIHEQYF	TGTGCCAGCAGCCCCAGTCTAATCCACGAGCAGTACTTC
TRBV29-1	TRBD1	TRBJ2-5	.	CSVRPGTGPFWETQYF	TGCAGCGTTCGTCCCGGGACAGGGCCGTTCTGGGAGACCCAGTACTTC
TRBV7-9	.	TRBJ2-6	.	CASRVQVAQGGANVLTF	TGTGCCAGCAGGGTCCAGGTTGCGCAGGGAGGAGCCAACGTCCTGACTTTC
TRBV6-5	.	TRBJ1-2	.	CASSDEGAVNYGYTF	TGTGCCAGCAGTGACGAAGGGGCTGTTAACTATGGCTACACCTTC